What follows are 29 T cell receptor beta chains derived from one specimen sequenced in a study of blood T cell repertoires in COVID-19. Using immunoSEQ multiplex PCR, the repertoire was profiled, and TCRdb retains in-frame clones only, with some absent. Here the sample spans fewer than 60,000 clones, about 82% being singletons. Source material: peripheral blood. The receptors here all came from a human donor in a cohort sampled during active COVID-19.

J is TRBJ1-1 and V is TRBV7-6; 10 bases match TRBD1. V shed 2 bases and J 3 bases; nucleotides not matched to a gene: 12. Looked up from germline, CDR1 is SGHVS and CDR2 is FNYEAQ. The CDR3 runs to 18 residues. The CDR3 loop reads CASSLPGTGEDWDTEAFF. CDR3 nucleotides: TGTGCCAGCAGCTTACCCGGGACAGGGGAGGATTGGGACACTGAAGCTTTCTTT.

The CDR3 nucleotides are TGTGCCAGCAGTTTAAGCGGGAGCTCCTACAATGAGCAGTTCTTC. Protein product: CASSLSGSSYNEQFF. The rearrangement joins TRBV6-6 to TRBJ2-1; the match to TRBD2 covers 8 bases. Germline assignment: CDR1 MNHNY and CDR2 SVGAGI (reference sequence). V dropped 4 bases and J dropped 0; count of bases not matched to a gene: 2. This CDR3 is 15 amino acids long.

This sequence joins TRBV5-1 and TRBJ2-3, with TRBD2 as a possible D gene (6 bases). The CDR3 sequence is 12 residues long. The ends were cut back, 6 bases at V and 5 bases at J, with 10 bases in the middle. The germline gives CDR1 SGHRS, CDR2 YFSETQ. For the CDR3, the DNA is TGCGCCAGCATGGAGGGGCGAGATACGCAGTATTTT. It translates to CASMEGRDTQYF. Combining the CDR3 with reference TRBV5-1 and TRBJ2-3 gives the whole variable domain KAGVTQTPRYLIKTRGQQVTLSCSPISGHRSVSWYQQTPGQGLQFLFEYFSETQRNKGNFPGRFSGRQFSNSRSEMNVSTLELGDSALYLCASMEGRDTQYFGPGTRLTVL.

CDR3 sequence reads: CASGTVGRQGGEQYF. CDR3 nucleotides: TGTGCCAGCGGAACGGTTGGGAGGCAGGGGGGTGAGCAGTACTTC. This chain uses TRBV9 with TRBJ2-7; tentatively, D is TRBD1 (7 bases). The CDR3 loop spans 15 amino acids. V gave up 7 bases and J gave up 7 bases, with 24 bases separating them. The germline V gene encodes CDR1 SGDLS and CDR2 YYNGEE.

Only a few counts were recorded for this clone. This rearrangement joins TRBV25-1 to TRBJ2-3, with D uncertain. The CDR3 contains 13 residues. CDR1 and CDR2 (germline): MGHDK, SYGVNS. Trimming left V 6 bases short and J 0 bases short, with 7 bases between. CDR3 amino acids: CASRRSSTDTQYF. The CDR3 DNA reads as TGTGCCAGCAGGCGGTCTAGCACAGATACGCAGTATTTT. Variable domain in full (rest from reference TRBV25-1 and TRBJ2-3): EADIYQTPRYLVIGTGKKITLECSQTMGHDKMYWYQQDPGMELHLIHYSYGVNSTEKGDLSSESTVSRIRTEHFPLTLESARPSHTSQYLCASRRSSTDTQYFGPGTRLTVL.

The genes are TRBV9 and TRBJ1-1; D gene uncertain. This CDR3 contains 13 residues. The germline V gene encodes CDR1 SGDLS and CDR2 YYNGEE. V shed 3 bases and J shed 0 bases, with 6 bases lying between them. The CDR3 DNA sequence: TGTGCCAGCAGCGGCGGCCTGAACACTGAAGCTTTCTTT. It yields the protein CASSGGLNTEAFF.

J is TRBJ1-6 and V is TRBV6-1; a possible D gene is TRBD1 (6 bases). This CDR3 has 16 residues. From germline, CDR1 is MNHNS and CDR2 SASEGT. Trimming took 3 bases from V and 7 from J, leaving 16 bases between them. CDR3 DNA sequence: TGTGCCAGCAGTGACCGGGGGGGCGCGGAAAATTCACCCCTCCACTTT. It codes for CASSDRGGAENSPLHF.

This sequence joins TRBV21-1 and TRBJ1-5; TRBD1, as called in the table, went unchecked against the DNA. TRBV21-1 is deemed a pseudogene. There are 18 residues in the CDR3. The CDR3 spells CASSKAKGQRYSNQPQHF. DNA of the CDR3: TGTGCCAGCAGCAAAGCGAAGGGGCAGAGATATAGCAATCAGCCCCAGCATTTT.

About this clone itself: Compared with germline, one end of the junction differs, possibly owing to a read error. CDR3 residues: CVSSPGTGEQNTQYF. In DNA, the CDR3 is TGTGTCAGCTCACCCGGGACAGGGGAACAGAATACGCAGTATTTT. The V gene is TRBV18, the J gene TRBJ2-3, with 10 bases that match TRBD1. This CDR3 is 15 amino acids long. Looked up from germline, CDR1 is KGHSH and CDR2 is LQKENI. Complete variable domain (other parts from reference TRBV18 and TRBJ2-3): NAGVMQNPRHLVRRRGQEARLRCSPMKGHSHVYWYRQLPEEGLKFMVYLQKENIIDESGMPKERFSAEFPKEGPSILRIQQVVRGDSAAYFCVSSPGTGEQNTQYFGPGTRLTVL.

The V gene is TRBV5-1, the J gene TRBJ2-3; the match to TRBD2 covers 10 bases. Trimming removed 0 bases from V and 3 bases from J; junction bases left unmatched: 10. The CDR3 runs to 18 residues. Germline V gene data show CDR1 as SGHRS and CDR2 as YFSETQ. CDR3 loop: CASSLARTSGEVTDTQYF. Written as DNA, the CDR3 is TGCGCCAGCAGCTTGGCCCGAACTAGCGGGGAGGTGACAGATACGCAGTATTTT. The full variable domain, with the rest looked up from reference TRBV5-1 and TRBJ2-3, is KAGVTQTPRYLIKTRGQQVTLSCSPISGHRSVSWYQQTPGQGLQFLFEYFSETQRNKGNFPGRFSGRQFSNSRSEMNVSTLELGDSALYLCASSLARTSGEVTDTQYFGPGTRLTVL.

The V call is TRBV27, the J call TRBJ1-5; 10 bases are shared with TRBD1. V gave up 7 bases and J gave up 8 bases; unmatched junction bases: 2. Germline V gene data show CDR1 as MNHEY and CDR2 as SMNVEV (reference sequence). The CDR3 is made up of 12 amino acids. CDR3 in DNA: TGTGCCAGCAAGACAGGGGGCAAGCCCCAGCATTTT. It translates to CASKTGGKPQHF.

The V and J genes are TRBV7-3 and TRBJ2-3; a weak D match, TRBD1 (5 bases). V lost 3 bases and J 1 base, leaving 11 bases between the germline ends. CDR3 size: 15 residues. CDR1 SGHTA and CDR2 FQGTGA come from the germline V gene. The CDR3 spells CASSFRGPGTDTQYF. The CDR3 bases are TGTGCCAGCAGCTTTAGGGGTCCGGGCACAGATACGCAGTATTTT.

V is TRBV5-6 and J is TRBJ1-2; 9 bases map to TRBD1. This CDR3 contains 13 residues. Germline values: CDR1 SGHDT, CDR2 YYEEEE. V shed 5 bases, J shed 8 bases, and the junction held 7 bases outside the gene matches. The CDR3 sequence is CASSWDRARGYTF. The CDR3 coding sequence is TGTGCCAGCAGTTGGGACAGGGCCAGAGGCTACACCTTC.

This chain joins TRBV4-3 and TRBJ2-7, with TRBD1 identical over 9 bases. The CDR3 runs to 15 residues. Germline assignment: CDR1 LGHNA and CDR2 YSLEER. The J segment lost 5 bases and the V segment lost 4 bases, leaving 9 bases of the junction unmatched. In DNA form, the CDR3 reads TGCGCCAGCAGCCGACGGGGACAGGGAAGGGACGAGCAGTACTTC. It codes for CASSRRGQGRDEQYF.

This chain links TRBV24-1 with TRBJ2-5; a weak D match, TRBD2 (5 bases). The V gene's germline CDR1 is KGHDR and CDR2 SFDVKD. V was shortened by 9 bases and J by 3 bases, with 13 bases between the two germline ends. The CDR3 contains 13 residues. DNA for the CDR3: TGTGCCACCGCCGACGGGAAAGAAGAGACCCAGTACTTC. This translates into CATADGKEETQYF.

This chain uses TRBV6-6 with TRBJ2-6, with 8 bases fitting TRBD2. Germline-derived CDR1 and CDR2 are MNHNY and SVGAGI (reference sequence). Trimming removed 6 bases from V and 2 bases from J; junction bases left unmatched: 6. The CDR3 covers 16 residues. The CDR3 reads CASSQSGGAGANVLTF. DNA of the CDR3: TGTGCCAGCAGCCAAAGCGGGGGAGCTGGGGCCAACGTCCTGACTTTC.

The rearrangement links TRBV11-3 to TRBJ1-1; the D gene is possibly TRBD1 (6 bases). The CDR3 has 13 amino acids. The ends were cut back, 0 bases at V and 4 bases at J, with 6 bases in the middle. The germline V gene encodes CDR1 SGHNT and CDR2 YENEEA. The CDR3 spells CASSLEGGTEAFF. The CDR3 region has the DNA TGTGCCAGCAGCTTAGAAGGGGGCACTGAAGCTTTCTTT. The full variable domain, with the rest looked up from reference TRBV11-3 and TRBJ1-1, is EAGVVQSPRYKIIEKKQPVAFWCNPISGHNTLYWYLQNLGQGPELLIRYENEEAVDDSQLPKDRFSAERLKGVDSTLKIQPAELGDSAVYLCASSLEGGTEAFFGQGTRLTVV.

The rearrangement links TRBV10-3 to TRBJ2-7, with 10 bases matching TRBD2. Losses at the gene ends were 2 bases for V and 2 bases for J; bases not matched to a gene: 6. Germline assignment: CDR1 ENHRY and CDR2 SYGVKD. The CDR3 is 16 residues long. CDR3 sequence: CAISESRTSGTYEQYF. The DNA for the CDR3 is TGTGCCATCAGTGAGAGCAGGACTAGCGGCACCTACGAGCAGTACTTC.

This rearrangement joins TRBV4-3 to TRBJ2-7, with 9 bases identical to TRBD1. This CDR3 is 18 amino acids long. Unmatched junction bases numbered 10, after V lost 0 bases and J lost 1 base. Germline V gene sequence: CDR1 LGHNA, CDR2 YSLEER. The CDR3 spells CASSQDAGTGRSSYEQYF. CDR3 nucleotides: TGCGCCAGCAGCCAAGACGCCGGGACAGGGCGGAGTTCCTACGAGCAGTACTTC.

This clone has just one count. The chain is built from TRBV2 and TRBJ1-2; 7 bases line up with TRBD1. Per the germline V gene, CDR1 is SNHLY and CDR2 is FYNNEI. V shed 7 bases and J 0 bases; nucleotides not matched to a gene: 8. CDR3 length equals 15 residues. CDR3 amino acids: CASTSNRGANYGYTF. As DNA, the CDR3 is TGTGCCAGCACCTCCAACAGGGGAGCTAACTATGGCTACACCTTC. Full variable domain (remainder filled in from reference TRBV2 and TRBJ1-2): EPEVTQTPSHQVTQMGQEVILRCVPISNHLYFYWYRQILGQKVEFLVSFYNNEISEKSEIFDDQFSVERPDGSNFTLKIRSTKLEDSAMYFCASTSNRGANYGYTFGSGTRLTVV.

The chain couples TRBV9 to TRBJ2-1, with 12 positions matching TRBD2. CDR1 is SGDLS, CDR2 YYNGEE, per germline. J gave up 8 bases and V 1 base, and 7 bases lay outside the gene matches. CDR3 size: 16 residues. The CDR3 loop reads CASSVTGLAGLDEQFF. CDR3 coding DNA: TGTGCCAGCAGCGTAACAGGACTAGCGGGATTGGATGAGCAGTTCTTC.

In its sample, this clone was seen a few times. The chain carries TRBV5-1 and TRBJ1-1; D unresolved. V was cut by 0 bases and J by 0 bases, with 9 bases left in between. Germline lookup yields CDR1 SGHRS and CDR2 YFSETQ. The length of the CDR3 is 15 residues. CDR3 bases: TGCGCCAGCAGCTTGGGTCCAGGCATGAACACTGAAGCTTTCTTT. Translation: CASSLGPGMNTEAFF. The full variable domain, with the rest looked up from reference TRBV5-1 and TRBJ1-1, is KAGVTQTPRYLIKTRGQQVTLSCSPISGHRSVSWYQQTPGQGLQFLFEYFSETQRNKGNFPGRFSGRQFSNSRSEMNVSTLELGDSALYLCASSLGPGMNTEAFFGQGTRLTVV.

CDR3 DNA sequence: TGCGCCAGCAGCCTGACAGGGAACACTGAAGCTTTCTTT. Encoded protein: CASSLTGNTEAFF. This chain joins TRBV5-1 and TRBJ1-1, with TRBD1 as a possible D gene (6 bases). The CDR3 is 13 residues long. Germline CDR1 is SGHRS and CDR2 is YFSETQ. The V end lost 4 bases, the J end lost 1 base, and 8 bases lay between the germline ends.

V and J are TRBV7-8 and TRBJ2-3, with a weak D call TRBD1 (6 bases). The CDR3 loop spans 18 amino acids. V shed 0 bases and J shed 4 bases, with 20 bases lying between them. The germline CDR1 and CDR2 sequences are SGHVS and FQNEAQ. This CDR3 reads CASSLARVTGQRADTQYF. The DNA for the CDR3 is TGTGCCAGCAGCTTAGCGCGGGTCACAGGGCAGCGTGCAGATACGCAGTATTTT.

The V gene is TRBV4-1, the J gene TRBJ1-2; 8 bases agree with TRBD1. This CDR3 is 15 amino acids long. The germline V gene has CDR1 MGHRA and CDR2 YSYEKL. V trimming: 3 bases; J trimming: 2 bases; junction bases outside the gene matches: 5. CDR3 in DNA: TGCGCCAGCAGCCAGAGACAGGGGATGAACTATGGCTACACCTTC. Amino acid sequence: CASSQRQGMNYGYTF.

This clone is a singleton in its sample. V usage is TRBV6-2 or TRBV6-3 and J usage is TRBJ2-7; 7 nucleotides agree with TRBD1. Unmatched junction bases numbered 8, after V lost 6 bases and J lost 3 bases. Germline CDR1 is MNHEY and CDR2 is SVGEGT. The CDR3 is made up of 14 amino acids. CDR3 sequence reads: CASSLPTGIYEQYF. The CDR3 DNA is TGTGCCAGCAGCCTACCGACAGGGATCTACGAGCAGTACTTC.

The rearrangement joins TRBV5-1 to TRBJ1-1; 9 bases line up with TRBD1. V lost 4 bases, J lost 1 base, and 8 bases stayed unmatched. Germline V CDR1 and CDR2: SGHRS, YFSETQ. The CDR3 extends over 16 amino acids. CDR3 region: CASSPGTGQGNTEAFF. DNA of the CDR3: TGCGCCAGCAGCCCGGGGACGGGACAGGGGAACACTGAAGCTTTCTTT.

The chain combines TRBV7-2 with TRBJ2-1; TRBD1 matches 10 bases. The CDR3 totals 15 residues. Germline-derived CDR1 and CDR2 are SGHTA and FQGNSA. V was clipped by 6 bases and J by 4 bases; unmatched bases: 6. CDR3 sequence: CASSSGTGVYNEQFF. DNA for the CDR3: TGTGCCAGCAGTTCCGGGACAGGGGTATACAATGAGCAGTTCTTC.

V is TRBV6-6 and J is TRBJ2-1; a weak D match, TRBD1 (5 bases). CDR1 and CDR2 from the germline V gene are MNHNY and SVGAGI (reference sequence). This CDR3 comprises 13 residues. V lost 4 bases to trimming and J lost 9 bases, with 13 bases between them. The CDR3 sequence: CASSFTGLGEQFF. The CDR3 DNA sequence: TGTGCCAGCAGTTTTACAGGTCTTGGTGAGCAGTTCTTC.